This T cell receptor (beta chain) was found in a study of blood T cells in healthy people across ages. Overall study: Template switching caught about one barcoded beta molecule for each two T cells.

The CDR3 covers 15 residues. V lost 1 base and J lost 6, with 17 bases in between. Germline V gene sequence: CDR1 SGHKS, CDR2 YYEKEE (reference sequence). A second about 7 to 11 cycle PCR used barcoded and J-beta primers. TCRdb reanalysed the 5' RACE reads using MiXCR and keeps one entry per CDR3 protein. This sample has about 570,000 distinct CDR3 sequences, with about 25% found just once. The data were also submitted as part of a second study, on T cells of mothers and their children. This second study says: Using the M1S primer, the second PCR added sample barcodes along with 2-4 random nucleotides. Maternal samples each gave over 9 million TCR beta CDR3 reads, and child samples about 3 million each.

This receptor was taken from a boy between 2 and 10 years old in good health. Sequencing was performed on blood. This chain joins TRBV5-5 and TRBJ2-7, with a possible D match to TRBD1 (6 bases). CDR3: CASSLRGRGASEQYF. The CDR3 region has the DNA TGTGCCAGCAGCTTGAGGGGCAGGGGAGCGTCCGAGCAGTACTTC.